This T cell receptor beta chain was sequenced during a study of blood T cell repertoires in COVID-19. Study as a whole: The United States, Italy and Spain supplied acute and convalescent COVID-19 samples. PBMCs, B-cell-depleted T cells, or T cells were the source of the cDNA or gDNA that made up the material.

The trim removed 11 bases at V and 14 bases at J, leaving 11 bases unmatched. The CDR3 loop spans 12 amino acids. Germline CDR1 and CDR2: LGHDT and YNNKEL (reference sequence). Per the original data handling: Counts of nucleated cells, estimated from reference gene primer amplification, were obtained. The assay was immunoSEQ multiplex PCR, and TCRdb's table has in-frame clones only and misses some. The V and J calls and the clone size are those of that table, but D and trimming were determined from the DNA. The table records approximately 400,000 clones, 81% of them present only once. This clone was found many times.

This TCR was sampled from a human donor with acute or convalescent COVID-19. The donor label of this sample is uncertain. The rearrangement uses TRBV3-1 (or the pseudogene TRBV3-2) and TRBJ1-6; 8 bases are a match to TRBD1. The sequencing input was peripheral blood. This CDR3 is CASSDREGTLHF. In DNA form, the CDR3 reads TGTGCCTCCTCGGACAGGGAAGGAACCCTCCACTTT.